This T cell receptor (beta chain) was captured by sequencing in a study of identical twins. TCRdb re-derived calls from the 5' RACE reads in MiXCR, one entry per CDR3 protein. The table has about 150,000 distinct CDR3 sequences, under 4.5% seen once; the top ten hold roughly 8%. The germline gives CDR1 DFQATT, CDR2 SNEGSKA (reference sequence). Trimming left V 4 bases short and J 7 bases short, with 16 bases between. The CDR3 totals 13 residues. In this sample, this clonotype turned up many times. Sequenced sample: memory T cells sorted from blood. This chain connects TRBV20-1 to TRBJ1-2, with TRBD1 as a possible D gene (6 bases). The TCR was taken from a man between 18 and 35 years old in good health. CDR3 in amino acids: CSANGGAQGGYTF. In nucleotides, the CDR3 is TGCAGTGCTAACGGGGGGGCCCAGGGTGGCTACACCTTC.